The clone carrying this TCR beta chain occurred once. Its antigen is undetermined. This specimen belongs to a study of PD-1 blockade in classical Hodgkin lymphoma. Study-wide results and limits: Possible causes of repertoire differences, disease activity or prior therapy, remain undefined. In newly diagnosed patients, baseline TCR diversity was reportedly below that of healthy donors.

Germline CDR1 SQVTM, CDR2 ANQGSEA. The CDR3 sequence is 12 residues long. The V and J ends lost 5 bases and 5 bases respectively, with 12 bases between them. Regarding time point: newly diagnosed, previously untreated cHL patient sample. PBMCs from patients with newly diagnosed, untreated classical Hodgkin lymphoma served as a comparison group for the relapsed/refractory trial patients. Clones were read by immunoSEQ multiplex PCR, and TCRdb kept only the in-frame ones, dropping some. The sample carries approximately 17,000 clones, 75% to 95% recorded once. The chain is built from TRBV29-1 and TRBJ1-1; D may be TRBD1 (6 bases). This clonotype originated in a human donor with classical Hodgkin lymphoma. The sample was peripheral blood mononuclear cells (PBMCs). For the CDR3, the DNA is TGCAGCGTTTACAGGGTTGCGACTGAAGCTTTCTTT. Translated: CSVYRVATEAFF.